A selection of T cell receptor beta chains follows, all from one sample in a study of blood T cell repertoires in COVID-19. TCRdb's table, derived via immunoSEQ multiplex PCR, lists solely in-frame clones and lacks some. The sample holds about 480,000 clones, around nine tenths seen once. The sequencing sample was made of peripheral blood. These receptor sequences come from a woman between 45 and 60 years old with COVID-19, enrolled during active disease. Both conserved end residues are part of each CDR3. Fields, in order: D gene, J gene, V gene, clone size, CDR3 DNA, CDR3 protein. D genes are given only for firm matches. Expanded clones get a size class; other rows say once, few or many, or leave the size out.

>TRBD2|TRBJ2-1|TRBV5-1|-
TGCGCCAGCAGACCCTTCCCTAGCGGGGGGGGAGACAATGAGCAGTTCTTC
CASRPFPSGGGDNEQFF
>-|TRBJ2-7|TRBV11-2|once
TGTGCCAGCAGCTTGGCTCCTTCACGTTCCTACGAGCAGTACTTC
CASSLAPSRSYEQYF
>-|TRBJ1-1|TRBV7-2|-
TGTGCCAGCAGCTTTAAGTGGCCCGAAGCTTTCTTT
CASSFKWPEAFF
>TRBD2|TRBJ2-7|TRBV30|-
TGTGCCTGGTCCAAACGGGGGGAGAGCTCCTACGAGCAGTACTTC
CAWSKRGESSYEQYF
>-|TRBJ1-3|TRBV12-5|-
TGTGCTAGTGGTCCCCTTGGAAACACCATATATTTT
CASGPLGNTIYF
>-|TRBJ2-7|TRBV12-3/TRBV12-4|-
TGTGCCAGCAGTTCGGACAGAAGGGTGTACTTC
CASSSDRRVYF
>-|TRBJ1-4|TRBV10-1|-
TGCGCCAGCATCGATTTCTGGACCCGACTAGTGGGACTGTTTTTT
CASIDFWTRLVGLFF
>TRBD2|TRBJ2-5|TRBV24-1|-
TGTGCCACCAGAAATAGCGGGCAAGAGACCCAGTACTTC
CATRNSGQETQYF
>-|TRBJ2-7|TRBV2|-
TGTGCCCCTCAAACCGGGCCGGGGGGCGGCGAGCAGTACTTC
CAPQTGPGGGEQYF
>TRBD2|TRBJ2-7|TRBV7-2|-
TGTGCCAGCAGCCTAGCGGGGGGGCGAGACGAGCAGTACTTC
CASSLAGGRDEQYF
>-|TRBJ1-4|TRBV30|-
TGTGCCTGGAGTGTATATCAGGTTTCTAATGAAAAACTGTTTTTT
CAWSVYQVSNEKLFF
>TRBD1|TRBJ1-2|TRBV4-1|-
TGCGCCAGCAGCCAAGATCATGGGACAGGGTACGGCTACACCTTC
CASSQDHGTGYGYTF
>-|TRBJ1-1|TRBV28|few
TGTGCCAGCAGGCTTATCGGGGCTGAAGCTTTCTTT
CASRLIGAEAFF
>-|TRBJ2-1|TRBV4-2|-
TGTGCCAGCAGCCGATCTAAGTGGGGGGGCAAGGGGTCCTACAATGAGCAGTTCTTC
CASSRSKWGGKGSYNEQFF
>TRBD1|TRBJ1-6|TRBV9|-
TGTGCCAGCAGCGTAGCCATGTCAGGGGGCTGGTCACCCCTCCACTTT
CASSVAMSGGWSPLHF
>TRBD2|TRBJ2-1|TRBV27|once
TGTGCCGGGACTAGCGGGGGTTTCTACAATGAGCAGTTCTTC
CAGTSGGFYNEQFF
>TRBD1|TRBJ2-2|TRBV3-1/TRBV3-2|-
TGTGCCAGCAGCCAAGTAAATCTCCGGGACAGGGATACCGGGGAGCTGTTTTTT
CASSQVNLRDRDTGELFF
>-|TRBJ1-4|TRBV28|-
TGTGCCAGCAGCAGGGATGGGGAAGAAAAACTGTTTTTT
CASSRDGEEKLFF
>-|TRBJ1-2|TRBV18|-
TGTGCCAGCTCACCACCGCCCGGCTATGGCTACACCTTC
CASSPPPGYGYTF